The 9 T cell receptor beta chains below come from one sample, sequenced in a study of low-dose radiotherapy and immunotherapy resistance in tumors. Stated time point: before trial treatment. With TRAV- and TRBV-specific primers, first-strand cDNA was made, covering the alpha and beta chains. The TCRs were subjected to amplification over roughly 18 PCR cycles employing a constant-region primer in conjunction with a V-primer adapter. Using its own MiXCR run on the reads, TCRdb lists one record per CDR3 protein. The table shows tens of thousands of distinct CDR3 sequences, with almost 25% occurring only once. Material: PBMCs, obtained before treatment. These receptors came from a male donor with prostate cancer.

This clonotype was seen repeatedly, ten times or more. The V gene is TRBV19, the J gene TRBJ2-2; 11 nucleotides match TRBD2. J gave up 2 bases and V 2 bases, and 7 bases lay outside the gene matches. The CDR3 consists of 18 residues. Per the germline V gene, CDR1 is LNHDA and CDR2 is SQIVND (reference sequence). Here the CDR3 DNA reads TGTGCCAGTAGTATACGGGTAGCGGGGGGGCCTAACACCGGGGAGCTGTTTTTT. This gives the protein CASSIRVAGGPNTGELFF.

The V and J genes are TRBV7-2 and TRBJ2-3; TRBD2 aligns across 10 bases. This CDR3 is 16 amino acids long. V dropped 5 bases and J dropped 1; count of bases not matched to a gene: 6. Germline V gene sequence: CDR1 SGHTA, CDR2 FQGNSA. This CDR3 is CASSLGTSVGTDTQYF. The CDR3 DNA is TGTGCCAGCAGCCTAGGGACTAGCGTTGGCACAGATACGCAGTATTTT.

J is TRBJ2-7 and V is TRBV7-6, with 10 bases fitting TRBD2. Germline CDR1 SGHVS, CDR2 FNYEAQ. This CDR3 spans 16 amino acids. With V trimmed by 8 bases and J by 0 bases, 10 bases remained unmatched. The CDR3 DNA is TGTGCCAGCTCCCCTAGCGGGGGAGACAGCTCCTACGAGCAGTACTTC. Amino acids: CASSPSGGDSSYEQYF.

Ten or more counts support this clonotype. CDR3 amino acids: CASSHPGTLSTDTQYF. As DNA, the CDR3 is TGTGCCAGCAGCCACCCCGGGACACTTAGCACAGATACGCAGTATTTT. The chain recombines TRBV2 with TRBJ2-3, with D possibly being TRBD1 (6 bases). Trimming took 6 bases from V and 0 from J, leaving 16 bases between them. This CDR3 has 16 amino acids. Germline V gives CDR1 SNHLY, CDR2 FYNNEI.

This clonotype was recorded many times. J is TRBJ1-1 and V is TRBV19, with 9 positions matching TRBD1. CDR1 is LNHDA and CDR2 is SQIVND in the germline V gene (reference sequence). J gave up 6 bases and V 6 bases, and 14 bases lay outside the gene matches. The CDR3 is made up of 16 amino acids. CDR3 region: CASSRSKGQGSAEAFF. The CDR3 DNA reads as TGTGCCAGTAGCAGATCGAAGGGACAGGGATCGGCTGAAGCTTTCTTT.

This clonotype was counted a few times. The rearrangement joins TRBV7-3 to TRBJ2-1; D is possibly TRBD2 (5 bases). Trimming removed 4 bases at V and 13 bases at J, with 17 bases between. CDR1 and CDR2 (germline): SGHTA, FQGTGA. There are 13 residues in the CDR3. This chain's CDR3 is CASSSPPSFHQFF. The CDR3 region has the DNA TGTGCCAGCAGCTCCCCACCTAGCTTCCATCAGTTCTTC. Supplemented by reference TRBV7-3 and TRBJ2-1, the full variable domain reads GAGVSQTPSNKVTEKGKYVELRCDPISGHTALYWYRQSLGQGPEFLIYFQGTGAADDSGLPNDRFFAVRPEGSVSTLKIQRTERGDSAVYLCASSSPPSFHQFFGPGTRLTVL.

This clonotype occurred many times. The chain is built from TRBV28 and TRBJ2-3; 11 bases line up with TRBD2. CDR3 length: 15 amino acids. Trimming removed 6 bases from V and 7 bases from J; junction bases left unmatched: 9. Germline lookup yields CDR1 MDHEN and CDR2 SYDVKM. CDR3 sequence reads: CASSSGTSGSHTQYF. Here the CDR3 DNA reads TGTGCCAGCAGCTCTGGCACTAGCGGGAGTCATACGCAGTATTTT.

This clonotype has at least ten counts. J is TRBJ2-7 and V is TRBV28; 11 bases match TRBD2. The CDR3 loop spans 19 amino acids. Germline V gene data show CDR1 as MDHEN and CDR2 as SYDVKM. The J segment lost 2 bases and the V segment lost 2 bases, leaving 14 bases of the junction unmatched. The CDR3 loop is CASSLAGRLAGGPAYEQYF. In nucleotides, the CDR3 is TGTGCCAGCAGTTTAGCGGGAAGGCTAGCGGGAGGCCCTGCCTACGAGCAGTACTTC.

The V call is TRBV7-9, the J call TRBJ1-2, with D perhaps matching TRBD1 (6 bases). The V and J ends lost 4 bases and 3 bases respectively, with 12 bases between them. Germline CDR1 is SEHNR and CDR2 is FQNEAQ (reference sequence). CDR3 length equals 14 residues. Here the CDR3 reads CASSWGAGDYGYTF. The CDR3 DNA is TGTGCCAGCAGCTGGGGTGCAGGGGACTATGGCTACACCTTC.